This T cell receptor (beta chain) was captured by sequencing in a study of PD-1 blockade in classical Hodgkin lymphoma. All trial patients relapsed after autologous stem cell transplantation. Magnetic negative selection purified CD4+ T cells from thawed PBMCs. Complete response, partial response or progressive disease made up the best responses. This clone has more than one count but fewer than ten. What it binds is not known. Produced via immunoSEQ multiplex PCR; TCRdb's table is partial and in-frame only. The repertoire holds 8,000 to 9,000 clones, with approximately 83% as singletons. The study's findings and limits: Baseline diversity in complete responders resembled that of newly diagnosed patients. Exclusion covered patients beginning nivolumab under 1 year post-ASCT.

The clonotype was recovered from a human donor with classical Hodgkin lymphoma. The sequencing used CD4+ T cells from blood, collected at baseline.

This CDR3 reads CASSPLGGRTYNEQFF. The CDR3, as DNA: TGTGCCAGTAGCCCCCTCGGGGGGAGAACCTACAATGAGCAGTTCTTC. The chain joins TRBV19 to TRBJ2-1; 7 bases line up with TRBD2. J lost 2 bases, V lost 6 bases, and 10 bases had no gene match. Germline V lookup: CDR1 LNHDA, CDR2 SQIVND (reference sequence). CDR3 length: 16 amino acids.